The 6 T cell receptor beta chains given below trace back to one sample, sequenced in a study of T cells expressing NK-cell markers. No DNA is given; TCRdb re-called the 5' RACE reads and lists each CDR3 protein once. The table gives 150,000 to 180,000 distinct CDR3 sequences; the top ten clones make up over 35% of it. The specimen was blood T cells: a sorted CD56 or NKG2C T cell subset, CD4+ or CD8+ T cells, or bulk PBMC T cells (not recorded which). The receptors originated from a woman aged 50 to 60 in good health.

The chain carries TRBV24-1 and TRBJ2-3; TCRdb proposes TRBD2, but this gene call is untestable without DNA. Germline V gives CDR1 KGHDR, CDR2 SFDVKD. This CDR3 has 14 amino acids. The CDR3 spells CATSDLLDSDTQYF.

This chain connects TRBV12-3 or TRBV12-4 to TRBJ2-1; with no DNA, the TCRdb D assignment of TRBD2 cannot be verified. This CDR3 comprises 15 residues. This CDR3 is CASRAPGTGHNEQFF.

The chain joins TRBV24-1 to TRBJ2-1. From germline, CDR1 is KGHDR and CDR2 SFDVKD. This CDR3 has 14 residues. The CDR3 protein is CATSDPSSYNEQFF.

This chain joins TRBV5-5 and TRBJ2-7; TCRdb's D call of TRBD2 is untestable without DNA. Germline V gene sequence: CDR1 SGHKS, CDR2 YYEKEE (reference sequence). The CDR3 is 14 amino acids. This chain's CDR3 is CASSGDYSMYEQYF.

The chain's CDR3 is CASSESGEHQPQHF. The chain is built from TRBV6-1 and TRBJ1-5; TCRdb picks TRBD1, but there is no DNA to check that call. Germline values: CDR1 MNHNS, CDR2 SASEGT. This CDR3 is 14 amino acids long.

This chain connects TRBV7-9 to TRBJ2-3; TCRdb selects TRBD1, and the lack of DNA leaves this call unchecked. Germline CDR1 and CDR2: SEHNR and FQNEAQ (reference sequence). The CDR3 runs to 16 residues. The CDR3 here is CASSLPDRGLWDTQYF. Together with reference TRBV7-9 and TRBJ2-3, the CDR3 gives the full variable domain: DTGVSQNPRHKITKRGQNVTFRCDPISEHNRLYWYRQTLGQGPEFLTYFQNEAQLEKSRLLSDRFSAERPKGSFSTLEIQRTEQGDSAMYLCASSLPDRGLWDTQYFGPGTRLTVL.